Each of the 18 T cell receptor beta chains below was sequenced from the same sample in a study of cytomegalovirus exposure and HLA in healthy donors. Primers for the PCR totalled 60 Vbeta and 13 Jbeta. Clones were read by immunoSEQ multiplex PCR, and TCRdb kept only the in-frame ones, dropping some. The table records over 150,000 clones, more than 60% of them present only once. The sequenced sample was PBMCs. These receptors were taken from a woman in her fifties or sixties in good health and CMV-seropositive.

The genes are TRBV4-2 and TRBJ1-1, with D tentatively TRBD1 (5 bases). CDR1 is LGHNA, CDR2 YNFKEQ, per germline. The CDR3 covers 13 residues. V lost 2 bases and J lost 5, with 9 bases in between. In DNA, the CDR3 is TGTGCCAGCAGCCAACTCCCAGGGACTGAAGCTTTCTTT. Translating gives CASSQLPGTEAFF.

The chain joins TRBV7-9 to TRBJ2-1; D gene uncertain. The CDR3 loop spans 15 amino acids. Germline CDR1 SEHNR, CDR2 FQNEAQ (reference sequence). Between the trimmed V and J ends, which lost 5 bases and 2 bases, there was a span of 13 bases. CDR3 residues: CASSISAPAYNEQFF. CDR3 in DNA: TGTGCCAGCAGCATAAGCGCCCCAGCCTACAATGAGCAGTTCTTC.

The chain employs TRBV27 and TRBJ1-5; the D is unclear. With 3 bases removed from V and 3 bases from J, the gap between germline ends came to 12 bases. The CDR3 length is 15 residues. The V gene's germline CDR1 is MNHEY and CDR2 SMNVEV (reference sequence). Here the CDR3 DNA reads TGTGCCAGCAGTTTCCTCAGCGCCTCCAATCAGCCCCAGCATTTT. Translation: CASSFLSASNQPQHF.

In DNA form, the CDR3 reads TGTGCCAGCAGCTTGTCGGTAGAGGGCTACACCTTC. This translates into CASSLSVEGYTF. This sequence joins TRBV5-4 and TRBJ1-2; no clear D. CDR3 length: 12 residues. CDR1 and CDR2 from the germline V gene are SGHNT and YYREEE (reference sequence). Trimming left V 1 base short and J 8 bases short, with 9 bases between.

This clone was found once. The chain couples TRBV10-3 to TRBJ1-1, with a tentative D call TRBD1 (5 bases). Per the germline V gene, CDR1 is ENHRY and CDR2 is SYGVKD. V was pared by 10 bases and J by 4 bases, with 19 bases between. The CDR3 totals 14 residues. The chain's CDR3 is CATTGGVKGTEAFF. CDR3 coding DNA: TGTGCCACCACGGGGGGGGTGAAGGGCACTGAAGCTTTCTTT.

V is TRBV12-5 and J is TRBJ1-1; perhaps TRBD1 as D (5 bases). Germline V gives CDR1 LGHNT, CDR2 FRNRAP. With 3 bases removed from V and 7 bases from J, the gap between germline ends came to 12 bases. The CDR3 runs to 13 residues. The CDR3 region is CASGFTRGGEAFF. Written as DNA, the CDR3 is TGTGCTAGTGGTTTTACTAGGGGAGGTGAAGCTTTCTTT. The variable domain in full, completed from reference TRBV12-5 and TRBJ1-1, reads DARVTQTPRHKVTEMGQEVTMRCQPILGHNTVFWYRQTMMQGLELLAYFRNRAPLDDSGMPKDRFSAEMPDATLATLKIQPSEPRDSAVYFCASGFTRGGEAFFGQGTRLTVV.

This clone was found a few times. CDR3 region: CASSPPGLAGERDIQYF. As DNA, the CDR3 is TGTGCCAGCTCACCTCCGGGACTAGCGGGAGAAAGGGACATTCAGTACTTC. J is TRBJ2-4 and V is TRBV18, with 14 bases matching TRBD2. Germline lookup yields CDR1 KGHSH and CDR2 LQKENI. There are 17 residues in the CDR3. Trimming cost V 3 bases and J 8 bases; bases outside gene matches: 9.

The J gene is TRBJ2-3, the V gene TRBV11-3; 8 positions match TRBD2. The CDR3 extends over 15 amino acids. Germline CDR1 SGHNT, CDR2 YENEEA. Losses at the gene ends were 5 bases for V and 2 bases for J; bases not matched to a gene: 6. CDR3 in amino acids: CASSPSGGPTDTQYF. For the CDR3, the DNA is TGTGCCAGCAGCCCGAGCGGGGGCCCCACAGATACGCAGTATTTT.

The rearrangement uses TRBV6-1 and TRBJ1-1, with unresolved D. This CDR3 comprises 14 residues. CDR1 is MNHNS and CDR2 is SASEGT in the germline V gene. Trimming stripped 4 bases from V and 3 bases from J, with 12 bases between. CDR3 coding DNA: TGTGCCAGCAGTGGGTTAGGACTCCACACTGAAGCTTTCTTT. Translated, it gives CASSGLGLHTEAFF.

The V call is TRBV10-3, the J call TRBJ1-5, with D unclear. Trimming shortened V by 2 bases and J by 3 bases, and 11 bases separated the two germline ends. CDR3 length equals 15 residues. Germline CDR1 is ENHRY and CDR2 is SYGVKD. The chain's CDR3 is CAISEAGRTNQPQHF. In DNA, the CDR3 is TGTGCCATCAGTGAGGCAGGCAGAACCAATCAGCCCCAGCATTTT.

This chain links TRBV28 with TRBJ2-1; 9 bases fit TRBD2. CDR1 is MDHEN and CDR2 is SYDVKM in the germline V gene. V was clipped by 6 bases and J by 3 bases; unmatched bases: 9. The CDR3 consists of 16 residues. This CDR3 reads CASSLLVAGVYNEQFF. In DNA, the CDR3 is TGTGCCAGCAGCCTCCTCGTAGCGGGGGTCTACAATGAGCAGTTCTTC.

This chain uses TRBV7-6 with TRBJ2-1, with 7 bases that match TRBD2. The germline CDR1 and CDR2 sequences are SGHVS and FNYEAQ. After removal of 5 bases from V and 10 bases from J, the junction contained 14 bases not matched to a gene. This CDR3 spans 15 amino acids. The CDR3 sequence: CASSPAHLGTTEQFF. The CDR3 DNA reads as TGTGCCAGCAGCCCTGCCCACCTCGGGACTACCGAGCAGTTCTTC.

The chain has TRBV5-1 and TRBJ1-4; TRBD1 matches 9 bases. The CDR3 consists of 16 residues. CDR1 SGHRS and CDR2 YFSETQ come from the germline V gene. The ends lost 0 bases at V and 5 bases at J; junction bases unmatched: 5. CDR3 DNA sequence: TGCGCCAGCAGCTTGGGAGCGGGACAGGGAAATGAAAAACTGTTTTTT. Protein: CASSLGAGQGNEKLFF. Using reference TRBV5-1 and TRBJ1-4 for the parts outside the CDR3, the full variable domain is KAGVTQTPRYLIKTRGQQVTLSCSPISGHRSVSWYQQTPGQGLQFLFEYFSETQRNKGNFPGRFSGRQFSNSRSEMNVSTLELGDSALYLCASSLGAGQGNEKLFFGSGTQLSVL.

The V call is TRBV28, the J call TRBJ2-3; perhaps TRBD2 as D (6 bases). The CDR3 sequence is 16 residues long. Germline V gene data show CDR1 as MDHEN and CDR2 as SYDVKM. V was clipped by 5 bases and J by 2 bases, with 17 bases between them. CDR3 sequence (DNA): TGTGCCAGCAGTCCCCCCTGGGGGAGGATCACAGATACGCAGTATTTT. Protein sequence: CASSPPWGRITDTQYF.

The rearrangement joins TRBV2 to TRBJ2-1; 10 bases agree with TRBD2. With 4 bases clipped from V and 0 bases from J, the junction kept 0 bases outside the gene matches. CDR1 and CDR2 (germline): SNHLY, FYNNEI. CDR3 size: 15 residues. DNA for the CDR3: TGTGCCAGCAGTGCTAGCGGGAGCTCCTACAATGAGCAGTTCTTC. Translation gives CASSASGSSYNEQFF.

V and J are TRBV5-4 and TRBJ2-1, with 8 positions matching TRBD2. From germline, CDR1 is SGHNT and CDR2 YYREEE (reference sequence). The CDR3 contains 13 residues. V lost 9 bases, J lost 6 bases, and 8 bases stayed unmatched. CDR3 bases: TGTGCCACACAGCGGGAGAGGTCCAATGAGCAGTTCTTC. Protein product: CATQRERSNEQFF.

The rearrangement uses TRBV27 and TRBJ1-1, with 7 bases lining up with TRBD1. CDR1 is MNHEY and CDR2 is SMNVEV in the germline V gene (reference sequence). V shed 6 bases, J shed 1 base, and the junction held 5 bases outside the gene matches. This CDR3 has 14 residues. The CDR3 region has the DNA TGTGCCAGCAGATCCTGGACAGGGAACACTGAAGCTTTCTTT. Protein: CASRSWTGNTEAFF.

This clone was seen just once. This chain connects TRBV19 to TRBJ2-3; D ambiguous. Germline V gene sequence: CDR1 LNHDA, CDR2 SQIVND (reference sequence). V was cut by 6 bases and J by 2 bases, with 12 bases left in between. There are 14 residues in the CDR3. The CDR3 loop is CASRGSINTDTQYF. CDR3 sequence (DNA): TGTGCCAGTAGGGGCTCTATTAACACAGATACGCAGTATTTT.